This record covers a single TCR beta chain. Its matching antigen is unknown. Repertoires were generated with immunoSEQ multiplex PCR, while TCRdb's copy carries only in-frame clones and drops some. The sample lists about 66,000 clones, roughly 76% occurring once. This sample was included in a study of OX40 agonist ivuxolimab in advanced cancers. Study at large: Partial responses were achieved by three patients, of whom one had hepatocellular carcinoma and two had cutaneous melanoma.

Regarding the study as a whole: In the 0.1 to 3.0 mg/kg range, CD4+ and CD8+ blood T cells had expanded clonally by week 6. Partial responders treated at 0.1-3.0 mg/kg exhibited clonal expansion among the lowest measured.

The ends were cut back, 3 bases at V and 4 bases at J, with 19 bases in the middle. The CDR3 has 17 amino acids. Germline V gene data show CDR1 as SGHDN and CDR2 as FVKESK. The starting material was CD4+ or CD8+ T cells sorted from blood, obtained in a trial of the OX40 agonist ivuxolimab. The receptor's source is an adult with an advanced solid tumor such as melanoma, head and neck, liver or kidney cancer. V gene TRBV14 combines with J gene TRBJ2-1, with no clear D. The CDR3 here is CASSHWDRARLYNEQFF. Here the CDR3 DNA reads TGTGCCAGCAGCCACTGGGATAGGGCAAGGTTATACAATGAGCAGTTCTTC.